Each of the 31 T cell receptor beta chains below was sequenced from the same sample in a study of T cell responses to AZD1222 COVID-19 vaccine. The method was immunoSEQ multiplex PCR; TCRdb's version includes in-frame clones alone and lacks a portion of them. The table records 84,000 or so clones, nearly 90% of them present only once. This specimen was peripheral blood, taken on day 0 of AZD1222 vaccination. The source is an adult in good health.

The gene calls are TRBV5-4 and TRBJ1-2, with D hard to call. The CDR3 extends over 13 amino acids. Looked up from germline, CDR1 is SGHNT and CDR2 is YYREEE (reference sequence). Trimming took off 0 bases at V and 3 bases at J, with 6 bases between the two ends. The CDR3 nucleotides read TGTGCCAGCAGCTTGGTGGCAGACTATGGCTACACCTTC. Its translation: CASSLVADYGYTF. Together with reference TRBV5-4 and TRBJ1-2, the CDR3 gives the full variable domain: ETGVTQSPTHLIKTRGQQVTLRCSSQSGHNTVSWYQQALGQGPQFIFQYYREEENGRGNFPPRFSGLQFPNYSSELNVNALELDDSALYLCASSLVADYGYTFGSGTRLTVV.

The chain carries TRBV5-8 and TRBJ1-2; D not certain. The V end lost 4 bases, the J end lost 4 bases, and 11 bases lay between the germline ends. The germline gives CDR1 SGHTS, CDR2 YDEGEE. CDR3 length: 13 residues. The CDR3 bases are TGTGCCAGCAGCCGAGGGAGTACCTATGGCTACACCTTC. It translates to CASSRGSTYGYTF.

The chain joins TRBV3-1 (or the pseudogene TRBV3-2) to TRBJ2-2; D gene unclear. The ends were cut back, 0 bases at V and 2 bases at J, with 7 bases in the middle. This CDR3 contains 15 residues. Germline V CDR1 and CDR2: LGHDT, YNNKEL (reference sequence). CDR3 loop: CASSQELQNTGELFF. The CDR3 DNA reads TGTGCCAGCAGCCAAGAGCTTCAAAACACCGGGGAGCTGTTTTTT.

The CDR3 sequence: CASSYSAFNQNTEAFF. CDR3 in DNA: TGTGCCAGCAGTTACTCGGCCTTCAACCAAAACACTGAAGCTTTCTTT. This chain joins TRBV6-5 and TRBJ1-1; D gene uncertain. Trimming cost V 0 bases and J 2 bases, with 13 bases left between them. The CDR3 is 16 residues long. CDR1 and CDR2 from the germline V gene are MNHEY and SVGAGI.

This chain connects TRBV7-8 to TRBJ2-2; D is possibly TRBD1 (6 bases). Germline lookup yields CDR1 SGHVS and CDR2 FQNEAQ. The CDR3 consists of 14 residues. The ends were cut back, 5 bases at V and 6 bases at J, with 13 bases in the middle. CDR3 amino acids: CASSPPGDPGELFF. The CDR3 coding sequence is TGTGCCAGCAGCCCCCCAGGGGACCCCGGGGAGCTGTTTTTT. Variable domain in full (rest from reference TRBV7-8 and TRBJ2-2): GAGVSQSPRYKVAKRGQDVALRCDPISGHVSLFWYQQALGQGPEFLTYFQNEAQLDKSGLPSDRFFAERPEGSVSTLKIQRTQQEDSAVYLCASSPPGDPGELFFGEGSRLTVL.

About this clone itself: The junction and the germline gene differ at one end; a read error may be behind it. The chain links TRBV6-5 to TRBJ2-5; a possible D gene is TRBD1 (5 bases). The CDR3 runs 13 residues. Germline assignment: CDR1 MNHEY and CDR2 SVGAGI. For the CDR3, the DNA is TGTGCCAGCAGGCTTGGACACCAGGAGACCCAGTACTTC. It codes for CASRLGHQETQYF.

The V and J genes are TRBV7-9 and TRBJ1-1; D remains ambiguous. The CDR3 totals 12 residues. Germline V CDR1 and CDR2: SEHNR, FQNEAQ (reference sequence). V shed 5 bases and J shed 6 bases, with 10 bases lying between them. CDR3 region: CASSRGVSEAFF. CDR3 sequence (DNA): TGTGCCAGCAGCCGGGGAGTGTCTGAAGCTTTCTTT.

The chain joins TRBV2 to TRBJ1-6; 8 nucleotides match TRBD1. Per the germline V gene, CDR1 is SNHLY and CDR2 is FYNNEI. This CDR3 is built from 14 residues. With 7 bases clipped from V and 14 bases from J, the junction kept 13 bases outside the gene matches. CDR3 region: CASKETGVLWTLHF. Here the CDR3 DNA reads TGTGCCAGCAAGGAGACAGGGGTCCTTTGGACCCTCCACTTT. Looking up the rest from reference TRBV2 and TRBJ1-6 gives the full variable domain: EPEVTQTPSHQVTQMGQEVILRCVPISNHLYFYWYRQILGQKVEFLVSFYNNEISEKSEIFDDQFSVERPDGSNFTLKIRSTKLEDSAMYFCASKETGVLWTLHFGNGTRLTVT.

The chain carries TRBV28 and TRBJ2-7; 7 bases agree with TRBD1. Looked up from germline, CDR1 is MDHEN and CDR2 is SYDVKM. The V and J ends lost 6 bases and 5 bases, in that order; junction bases with no gene match: 4. This CDR3 spans 12 amino acids. This CDR3 reads CASRPTGDEQYF. The DNA of the CDR3 is TGTGCCAGCAGGCCAACAGGGGACGAGCAGTACTTC.

Turning to this clone: This sample also contains other DNA sequences that code for the same CDR3. The chain has TRBV12-3 or TRBV12-4 and TRBJ1-1; D is unresolved. This CDR3 comprises 11 residues. V lost 5 bases, J lost 5 bases, and 6 bases lay in between. CDR3 DNA sequence: TGTGCCAGCAGTCGAGGGACTGAAGCTTTCTTT. It codes for CASSRGTEAFF.

The rearrangement links TRBV4-1 to TRBJ1-1, with unresolved D. The germline V and J ends were trimmed by 0 bases and 7 bases, with 12 bases remaining between them. From germline, CDR1 is MGHRA and CDR2 YSYEKL. This CDR3 spans 14 amino acids. CDR3 nucleotide sequence: TGCGCCAGCAGCCAAGATCAAGTACGCCTTGAAGCTTTCTTT. It codes for CASSQDQVRLEAFF.

The chain is built from TRBV6-4 and TRBJ2-2; D call uncertain. Germline CDR1 MRHNA, CDR2 SNTAGT. V lost 2 bases and J lost 3, with 10 bases in between. The CDR3 spans 15 residues. This CDR3 reads CASSDSQQDTGELFF. DNA for the CDR3: TGTGCCAGCAGTGACAGTCAGCAAGACACCGGGGAGCTGTTTTTT.

The V call is TRBV4-2, the J call TRBJ1-2; no clear D. Germline V CDR1 and CDR2: LGHNA, YNFKEQ. The CDR3 extends over 13 amino acids. The V and J ends lost 3 bases and 1 base respectively, with 6 bases between them. CDR3 DNA sequence: TGTGCCAGCAGCCAGGAGGATAACTATGGCTACACCTTC. Residues: CASSQEDNYGYTF.

The chain couples TRBV6-2 or TRBV6-3 to TRBJ2-7; 12 bases match TRBD2. Germline trimming cut 6 bases from V and 3 bases from J; bases unmatched to any gene: 6. The CDR3 consists of 15 residues. Germline values: CDR1 MNHEY, CDR2 SVGEGT. The CDR3 is CASSPRLAGVYEQYF. CDR3 in DNA: TGTGCCAGCAGCCCGCGACTAGCGGGAGTCTACGAGCAGTACTTC.

V gene TRBV9 combines with J gene TRBJ1-5; 11 bases are shared with TRBD1. Germline V lookup: CDR1 SGDLS, CDR2 YYNGEE. The CDR3 consists of 15 residues. J was trimmed by 6 bases and V by 2 bases; bases with no gene match: 4. As DNA, the CDR3 is TGTGCCAGCAGCGTCCCCGGGACAGGGGGTCAGCCCCAGCATTTT. Amino acid sequence: CASSVPGTGGQPQHF.

The chain recombines TRBV11-3 with TRBJ2-3; TRBD2 matches 10 bases. The trim removed 5 bases at V and 1 base at J, leaving 6 bases unmatched. Germline V gene sequence: CDR1 SGHNT, CDR2 YENEEA. This CDR3 region has 16 residues. The CDR3 spells CASSLRGTSGTDTQYF. CDR3 DNA sequence: TGTGCCAGCAGCCTACGAGGGACTAGCGGCACAGATACGCAGTATTTT.

This chain links TRBV18 with TRBJ1-5; TRBD1 agrees at 9 bases. J gave up 7 bases and V 5 bases, and 9 bases lay outside the gene matches. Germline CDR1 reads KGHSH; CDR2 reads LQKENI. This CDR3 has 15 residues. Here the CDR3 DNA reads TGTGCCAGCTCAGAGGGACAGGGAACGGCCCAGCCCCAGCATTTT. Translation: CASSEGQGTAQPQHF.

This clone occurred a few times. The chain combines TRBV5-1 with TRBJ1-5; 8 bases are a match to TRBD1. The CDR3 totals 15 residues. The germline gives CDR1 SGHRS, CDR2 YFSETQ. V gave up 4 bases and J gave up 1 base; unmatched junction bases: 4. Here the CDR3 DNA reads TGCGCCAGCAGCCCGACAGGGGACAGCAATCAGCCCCAGCATTTT. Its protein is CASSPTGDSNQPQHF.

The chain employs TRBV7-2 and TRBJ2-1; the D gene could be TRBD1 or TRBD2 (6 bases each). V lost 6 bases and J 3 bases, leaving 18 bases between the germline ends. This CDR3 is 16 amino acids long. Germline loops: CDR1 SGHTA, CDR2 FQGNSA. In DNA, the CDR3 is TGTGCCAGCAGGCTAGGAGGGGGAGTGAGCTACAATGAGCAGTTCTTC. This encodes CASRLGGGVSYNEQFF.

The V call is TRBV7-9, the J call TRBJ2-1; D may be TRBD2 (6 bases). CDR3 length: 15 residues. CDR1 SEHNR and CDR2 FQNEAQ come from the germline V gene (reference sequence). With 7 bases removed from V and 1 base from J, the gap between germline ends came to 14 bases. This CDR3 reads CASTLDAGSYNEQFF. The CDR3 nucleotides are TGTGCCAGCACCCTAGACGCGGGATCCTACAATGAGCAGTTCTTC.

The chain recombines TRBV7-8 with TRBJ2-7; D ambiguous. Trimming pared 1 base from V and 3 bases from J, leaving 7 bases between. CDR3 length: 13 residues. Germline CDR1 is SGHVS and CDR2 is FQNEAQ. The CDR3 loop is CASSLGPHYEQYF. CDR3 nucleotide sequence: TGTGCCAGCAGCTTAGGGCCTCACTACGAGCAGTACTTC.

The chain joins TRBV13 to TRBJ1-1; D may be TRBD1 (5 bases). Germline-derived CDR1 and CDR2 are PRHDT and FYEKMQ (reference sequence). Trimming took off 3 bases at V and 6 bases at J, with 14 bases between the two ends. This CDR3 spans 14 amino acids. CDR3 sequence reads: CASSLAAGVAEAFF. The CDR3 DNA sequence: TGTGCCAGCAGCTTGGCGGCGGGGGTAGCTGAAGCTTTCTTT.

The chain links TRBV19 to TRBJ1-2; D might be TRBD1 (6 bases). The CDR3 has 13 residues. V lost 11 bases, J lost 0 bases, and 13 bases lay in between. Germline V gives CDR1 LNHDA, CDR2 SQIVND (reference sequence). The CDR3: CAGSRGTNYGYTF. The CDR3 nucleotides are TGTGCCGGCTCCAGGGGAACTAACTATGGCTACACCTTC.

Here the CDR3 reads CASSVQGTEAFF. The CDR3 DNA sequence: TGTGCCAGCAGCGTACAGGGGACTGAAGCTTTCTTT. The genes are TRBV7-9 and TRBJ1-1, with 7 bases aligning to TRBD1. The CDR3 runs to 12 residues. CDR1 is SEHNR and CDR2 is FQNEAQ in the germline V gene (reference sequence). V shed 5 bases and J 5 bases; nucleotides not matched to a gene: 2. The full variable domain, rest sourced from reference TRBV7-9 and TRBJ1-1, is DTGVSQNPRHKITKRGQNVTFRCDPISEHNRLYWYRQTLGQGPEFLTYFQNEAQLEKSRLLSDRFSAERPKGSFSTLEIQRTEQGDSAMYLCASSVQGTEAFFGQGTRLTVV.

This chain uses TRBV29-1 with TRBJ2-1, with 14 bases fitting TRBD2. Losses at the gene ends were 6 bases for V and 7 bases for J; bases not matched to a gene: 5. The CDR3 covers 14 residues. CDR1 and CDR2 from the germline V gene are SQVTM and ANQGSEA. CDR3 coding DNA: TGCAGCGTCGGGACTAGCGGGAGTCGGAATGAGCAGTTCTTC. This sequence encodes CSVGTSGSRNEQFF.

This sequence joins TRBV19 and TRBJ2-1; 8 nucleotides agree with TRBD1. V trimming: 5 bases; J trimming: 2 bases; junction bases outside the gene matches: 8. The V gene's germline CDR1 is LNHDA and CDR2 SQIVND (reference sequence). CDR3 length: 16 amino acids. The CDR3 coding sequence is TGTGCCAGTAGTCACTATCCGGGACAGGCCTACAATGAGCAGTTCTTC. This gives the protein CASSHYPGQAYNEQFF.

This rearrangement joins TRBV9 to TRBJ2-3; a possible D gene is TRBD2 (6 bases). The CDR3 runs to 16 residues. V was pared by 0 bases and J by 6 bases, with 17 bases between. Germline CDR1 reads SGDLS; CDR2 reads YYNGEE. In DNA form, the CDR3 reads TGTGCCAGCAGCGTAGTCGGATTATTTCGGGGGGATACGCAGTATTTT. Translation gives CASSVVGLFRGDTQYF.

CDR3 residues: CASRGTVGAEQFF. CDR3 bases: TGTGCCAGCAGGGGGACCGTCGGAGCTGAGCAGTTCTTC. This chain joins TRBV6-5 and TRBJ2-1; D may correspond to TRBD1 or TRBD2 (5 bases each). Trimming cost V 6 bases and J 9 bases, with 15 bases left between them. This CDR3 contains 13 residues. Germline V lookup: CDR1 MNHEY, CDR2 SVGAGI.

The chain couples TRBV5-1 to TRBJ2-5; D remains unclear. CDR1 SGHRS and CDR2 YFSETQ come from the germline V gene. The CDR3 spans 13 residues. V was clipped by 1 base and J by 1 base, with 5 bases between them. The CDR3 loop reads CASSLLPQETQYF. CDR3 nucleotide sequence: TGCGCCAGCAGCTTGCTACCCCAAGAGACCCAGTACTTC. Based on the CDR3 plus reference TRBV5-1 and TRBJ2-5, the full variable domain is KAGVTQTPRYLIKTRGQQVTLSCSPISGHRSVSWYQQTPGQGLQFLFEYFSETQRNKGNFPGRFSGRQFSNSRSEMNVSTLELGDSALYLCASSLLPQETQYFGPGTRLLVL.

The V call is TRBV24-1, the J call TRBJ2-2, with D possibly being TRBD1 (5 bases). The germline CDR1 and CDR2 sequences are KGHDR and SFDVKD. The CDR3 has 16 amino acids. Trimming pared 3 bases from V and 5 bases from J, leaving 15 bases between. The CDR3 bases are TGTGCCACCAGTGATAGGACACACACAATGACCGGGGAGCTGTTTTTT. It encodes CATSDRTHTMTGELFF.

This clone was detected only once. V gene TRBV5-8 combines with J gene TRBJ2-1, with 9 bases identical to TRBD2. Germline-derived CDR1 and CDR2 are SGHTS and YDEGEE. The CDR3 runs to 15 residues. Unmatched junction bases numbered 4, after V lost 6 bases and J lost 0 bases. The DNA for the CDR3 is TGTGCCAGCATCCATAGCGGGAGCTCCTACAATGAGCAGTTCTTC. This gives the protein CASIHSGSSYNEQFF.